What follows is one T cell receptor (beta chain) and its context. The sample belongs to a study of T cell changes during pregnancy in multiple sclerosis. TCRdb keeps only in-frame clones here, not all; method: immunoSEQ multiplex PCR. The sample has some 70,000 clones, around nine tenths seen once; the top ten hold approximately 2.1%. CDR1 SGHTA and CDR2 FQGNSA come from the germline V gene. Trimming removed 1 base from V and 0 bases from J, with 4 bases in between. This CDR3 comprises 14 residues. V and J are TRBV7-2 and TRBJ2-1, with D hard to call. The source of this sequence is a female donor in good health, enrolled as a control in a pregnancy study. Material: peripheral blood, obtained in the second trimester of pregnancy. The CDR3 is CASSLGNSYNEQFF. The CDR3 DNA follows: TGTGCCAGCAGCTTAGGTAACTCCTACAATGAGCAGTTCTTC. The full variable domain, completed using reference TRBV7-2 and TRBJ2-1, is GAGVSQSPSNKVTEKGKDVELRCDPISGHTALYWYRQSLGQGLEFLIYFQGNSAPDKSGLPSDRFSAERTGGSVSTLTIQRTQQEDSAVYLCASSLGNSYNEQFFGPGTRLTVL.